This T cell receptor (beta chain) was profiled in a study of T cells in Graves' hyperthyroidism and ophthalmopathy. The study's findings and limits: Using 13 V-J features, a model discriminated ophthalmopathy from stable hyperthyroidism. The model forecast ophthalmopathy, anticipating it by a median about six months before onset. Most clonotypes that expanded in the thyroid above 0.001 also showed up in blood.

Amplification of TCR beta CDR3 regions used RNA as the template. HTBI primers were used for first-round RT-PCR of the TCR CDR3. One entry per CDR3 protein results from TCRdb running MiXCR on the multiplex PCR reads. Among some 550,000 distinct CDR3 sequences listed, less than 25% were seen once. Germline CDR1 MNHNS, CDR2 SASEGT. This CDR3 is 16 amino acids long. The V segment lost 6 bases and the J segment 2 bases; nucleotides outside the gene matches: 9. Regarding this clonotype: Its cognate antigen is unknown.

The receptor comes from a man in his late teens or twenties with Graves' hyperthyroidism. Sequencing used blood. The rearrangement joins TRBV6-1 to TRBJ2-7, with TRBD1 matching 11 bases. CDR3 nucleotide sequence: TGTGCCAGCAGCCAACACCGGGACAGGGGGACCTACGAGCAGTACTTC. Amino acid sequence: CASSQHRDRGTYEQYF.